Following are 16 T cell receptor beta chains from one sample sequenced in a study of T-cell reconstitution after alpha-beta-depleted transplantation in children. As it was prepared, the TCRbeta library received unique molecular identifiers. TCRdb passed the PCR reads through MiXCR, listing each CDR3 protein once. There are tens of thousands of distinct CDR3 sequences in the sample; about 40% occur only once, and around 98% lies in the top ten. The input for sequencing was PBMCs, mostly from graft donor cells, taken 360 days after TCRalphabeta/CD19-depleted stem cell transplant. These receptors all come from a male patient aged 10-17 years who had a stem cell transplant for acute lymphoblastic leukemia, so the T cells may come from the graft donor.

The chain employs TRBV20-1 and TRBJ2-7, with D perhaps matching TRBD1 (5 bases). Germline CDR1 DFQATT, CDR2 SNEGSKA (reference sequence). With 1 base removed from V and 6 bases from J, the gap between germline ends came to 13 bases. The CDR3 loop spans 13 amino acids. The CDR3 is CSARGQGGVEQYF. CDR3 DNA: TGCAGTGCTAGAGGCCAGGGTGGGGTCGAGCAGTACTTC.

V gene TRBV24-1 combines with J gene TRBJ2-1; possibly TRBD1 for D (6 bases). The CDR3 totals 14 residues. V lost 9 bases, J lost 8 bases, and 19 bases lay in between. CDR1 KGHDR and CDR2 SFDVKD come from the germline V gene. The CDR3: CATGGPQVLDEQFF. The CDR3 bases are TGTGCCACCGGGGGCCCCCAGGTTTTGGATGAGCAGTTCTTC.

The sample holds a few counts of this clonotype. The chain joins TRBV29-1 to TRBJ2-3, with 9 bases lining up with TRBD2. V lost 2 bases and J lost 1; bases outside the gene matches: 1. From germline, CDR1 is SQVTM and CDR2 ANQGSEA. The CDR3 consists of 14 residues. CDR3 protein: CSVELAGRTDTQYF. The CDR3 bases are TGCAGCGTTGAACTAGCGGGGCGCACAGATACGCAGTATTTT.

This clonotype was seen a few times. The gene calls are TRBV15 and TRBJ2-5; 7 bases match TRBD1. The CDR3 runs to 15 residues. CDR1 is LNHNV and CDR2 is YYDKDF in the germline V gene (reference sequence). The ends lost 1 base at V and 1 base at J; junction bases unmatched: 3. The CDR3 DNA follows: TGTGCCACCAGCAGAGCCTGGGACAGCCAAGAGACCCAGTACTTC. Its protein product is CATSRAWDSQETQYF.

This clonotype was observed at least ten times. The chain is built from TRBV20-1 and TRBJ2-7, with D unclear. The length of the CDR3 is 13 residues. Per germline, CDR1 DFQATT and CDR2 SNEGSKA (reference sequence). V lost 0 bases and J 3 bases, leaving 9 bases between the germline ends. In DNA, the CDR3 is TGCAGTGCTAGAGATGGTACTATCTACGAGCAGTACTTC. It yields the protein CSARDGTIYEQYF.

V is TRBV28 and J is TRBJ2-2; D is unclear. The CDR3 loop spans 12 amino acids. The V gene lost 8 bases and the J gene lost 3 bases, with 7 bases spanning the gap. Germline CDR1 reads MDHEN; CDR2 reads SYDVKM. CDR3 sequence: CASGLDTGELFF. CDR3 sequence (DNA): TGTGCCAGCGGCCTGGACACCGGGGAGCTGTTTTTT. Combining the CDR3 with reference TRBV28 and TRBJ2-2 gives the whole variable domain DVKVTQSSRYLVKRTGEKVFLECVQDMDHENMFWYRQDPGLGLRLIYFSYDVKMKEKGDIPEGYSVSREKKERFSLILESASTNQTSMYLCASGLDTGELFFGEGSRLTVL.

The CDR3 is CASSYSAGGRTYEQYF. CDR3 DNA sequence: TGTGCCAGCAGTTACTCGGCCGGCGGGAGGACCTACGAGCAGTACTTC. This chain links TRBV6-5 with TRBJ2-7, with 8 bases aligning to TRBD2. The CDR3 sequence is 16 residues long. Germline V CDR1 and CDR2: MNHEY, SVGAGI. Trimming cost V 0 bases and J 2 bases; bases outside gene matches: 6.

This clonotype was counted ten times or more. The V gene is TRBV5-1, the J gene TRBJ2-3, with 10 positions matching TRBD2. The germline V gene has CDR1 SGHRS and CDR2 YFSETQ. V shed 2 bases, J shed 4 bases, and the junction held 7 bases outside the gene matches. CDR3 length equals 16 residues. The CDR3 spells CASSFYLAGVPDTQYF. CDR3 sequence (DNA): TGCGCCAGCAGCTTTTACCTAGCGGGAGTTCCAGATACGCAGTATTTT.

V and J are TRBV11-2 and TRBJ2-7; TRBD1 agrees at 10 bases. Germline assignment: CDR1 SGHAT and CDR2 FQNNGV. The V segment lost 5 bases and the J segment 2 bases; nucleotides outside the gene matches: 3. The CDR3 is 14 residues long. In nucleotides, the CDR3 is TGTGCCAGCAGCCTGGGGACAGGGGCCTACGAGCAGTACGTC. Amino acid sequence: CASSLGTGAYEQYV.

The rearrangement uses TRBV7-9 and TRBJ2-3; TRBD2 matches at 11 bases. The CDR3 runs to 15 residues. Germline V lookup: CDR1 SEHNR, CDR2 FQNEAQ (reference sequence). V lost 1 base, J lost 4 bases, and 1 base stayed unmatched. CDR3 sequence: CASSLELAGADTQYF. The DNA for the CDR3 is TGTGCCAGCAGCTTAGAACTAGCGGGAGCAGATACGCAGTATTTT.

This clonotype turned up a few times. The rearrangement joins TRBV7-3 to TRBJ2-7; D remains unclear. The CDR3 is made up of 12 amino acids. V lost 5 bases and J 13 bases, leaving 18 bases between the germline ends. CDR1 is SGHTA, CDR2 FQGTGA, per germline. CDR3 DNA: TGTGCCAGCAGCAAGAACGAAGGGTCACTCTACTTC. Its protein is CASSKNEGSLYF.

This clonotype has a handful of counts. The CDR3 protein is CASSLDKEQEKLFF. The CDR3 nucleotides are TGTGCCAGCAGCCTGGACAAGGAGCAAGAAAAACTGTTTTTT. This sequence joins TRBV7-9 and TRBJ1-4; maybe TRBD1 (5 bases). The germline V gene encodes CDR1 SEHNR and CDR2 FQNEAQ (reference sequence). The CDR3 has 14 residues. Trimming cost V 5 bases and J 8 bases, with 15 bases left between them.

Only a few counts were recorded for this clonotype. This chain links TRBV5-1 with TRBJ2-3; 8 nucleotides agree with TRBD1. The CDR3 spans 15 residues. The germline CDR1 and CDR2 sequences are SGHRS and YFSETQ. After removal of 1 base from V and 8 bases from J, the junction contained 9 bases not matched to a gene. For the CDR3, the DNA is TGCGCCAGCAGCTTGAGGACAGGGCGTTTAGCTACGCAGTATTTT. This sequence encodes CASSLRTGRLATQYF.

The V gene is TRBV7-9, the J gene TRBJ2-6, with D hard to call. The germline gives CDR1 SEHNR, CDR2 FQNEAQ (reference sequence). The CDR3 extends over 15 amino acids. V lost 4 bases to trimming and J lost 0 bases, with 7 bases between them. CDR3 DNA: TGTGCCAGCAGCTCCGGGTTCTCTGGGGCCAACGTCCTGACTTTC. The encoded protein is CASSSGFSGANVLTF.

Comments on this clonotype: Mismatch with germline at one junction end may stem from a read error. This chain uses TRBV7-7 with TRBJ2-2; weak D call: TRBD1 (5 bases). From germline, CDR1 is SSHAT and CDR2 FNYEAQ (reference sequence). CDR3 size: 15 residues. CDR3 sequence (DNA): TGTGCTAGCAGCCCAGGGAACTCGAACACCGGGGAGCTGTTTTTT. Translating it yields CASSPGNSNTGELFF.

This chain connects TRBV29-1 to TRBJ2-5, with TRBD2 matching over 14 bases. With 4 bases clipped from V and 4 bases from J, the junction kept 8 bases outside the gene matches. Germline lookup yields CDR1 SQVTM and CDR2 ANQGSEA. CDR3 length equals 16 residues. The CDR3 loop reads CSVARLAGGPGETQYF. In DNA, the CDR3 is TGCAGCGTTGCCCGACTAGCGGGGGGGCCAGGAGAGACCCAGTACTTC. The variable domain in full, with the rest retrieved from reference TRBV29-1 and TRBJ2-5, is SAVISQKPSRDICQRGTSLTIQCQVDSQVTMMFWYRQQPGQSLTLIATANQGSEATYESGFVIDKFPISRPNLTFSTLTVSNMSPEDSSIYLCSVARLAGGPGETQYFGPGTRLLVL.